This paragraph reports one T cell receptor (beta chain). This CDR3 contains 12 residues. Germline CDR1 reads SGHTA; CDR2 reads FQGTGA. Trimming removed 5 bases at V and 6 bases at J, with 8 bases between. These data originate in a study of T cell responses to AZD1222 COVID-19 vaccine. Assay: immunoSEQ multiplex PCR; the TCRdb copy retains only in-frame clones and omits some. The repertoire holds about 130,000 clones, 92% seen once, with 1.1% in the top ten. Specimen: peripheral blood, collected 28 days after the second AZD1222 dose. This TCR was sampled from an adult who received the AZD1222 COVID-19 vaccine. V and J are TRBV7-3 and TRBJ2-1; tentatively, D is TRBD1 (5 bases). CDR3 in DNA: TGTGCCAGCAGCCTAGACAGCAATGAGCAGTTCTTC. Translating gives CASSLDSNEQFF.